This T cell receptor (beta chain) was captured in a study of T-cell memory formation after mild COVID-19. TCRdb ran MiXCR on the 5' RACE reads and lists one entry per CDR3 protein. The sample yields about 270,000 distinct CDR3 sequences, roughly 18% seen once. The sequenced sample was PBMCs or a T cell subset sorted from them (not recorded which). The receptor was derived from a man between 18 and 29 years old who had mild COVID-19 (a few samples of this study predate the infection). Cell type and time point are not known.

The CDR3 DNA reads TGTGCCAGCACGTTGTCCAGGGTCAATCAGCCCCAGCATTTT. It is translated as CASTLSRVNQPQHF. The gene calls are TRBV12-3 or TRBV12-4 and TRBJ1-5, with D perhaps matching TRBD1 (5 bases). Trimming left V 7 bases short and J 3 bases short, with 13 bases between. This CDR3 contains 14 residues.